This TCR beta chain is from a study of identical twins. The CDR3 has 12 residues. Trimming cost V 5 bases and J 7 bases, with 6 bases left between them. Germline CDR1 is LGHDT and CDR2 is YNNKEL (reference sequence). For this clonotype: Its antigen is unknown.

Study outcomes and limitations: Cross-sectional statistical analysis was relied on for the conclusions, without the same donors being followed.

TCRdb used MiXCR to reprocess the 5' RACE reads, holding one entry per CDR3 protein. Among about 240,000 distinct CDR3 sequences listed, approximately 7.9% were seen once. This sample was shared with a second study, whose subject was yellow fever vaccine responses in identical twins.

The TCR was taken from a woman between 18 and 29 years old in good health. The J gene is TRBJ1-6, the V gene TRBV3-1; tentative D call: TRBD1 (5 bases). Sequenced: CD8+ T cells sorted from blood. CDR3 in DNA: TGTGCCAGCAGCGCAGGGAATTCACCCCTCCACTTT. Its protein is CASSAGNSPLHF.